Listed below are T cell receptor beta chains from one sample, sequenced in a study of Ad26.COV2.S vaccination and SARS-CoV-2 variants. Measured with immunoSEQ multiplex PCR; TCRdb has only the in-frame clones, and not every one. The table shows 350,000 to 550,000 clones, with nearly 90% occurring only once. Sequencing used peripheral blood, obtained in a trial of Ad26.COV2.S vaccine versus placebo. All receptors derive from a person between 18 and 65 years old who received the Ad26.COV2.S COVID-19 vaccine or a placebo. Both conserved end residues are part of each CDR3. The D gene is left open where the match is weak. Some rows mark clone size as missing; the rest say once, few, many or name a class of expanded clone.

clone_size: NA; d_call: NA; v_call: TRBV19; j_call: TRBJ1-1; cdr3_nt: TGTGCCAGCAACACCCGGGGACACCGAACTGCTGAAGCTTTCTTT; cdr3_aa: CASNTRGHRTAEAFF
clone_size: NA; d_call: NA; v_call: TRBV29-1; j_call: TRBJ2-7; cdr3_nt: TGCAGCGTCGATGGACAAGGTTCCTACGAGCAGTACTTC; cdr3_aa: CSVDGQGSYEQYF
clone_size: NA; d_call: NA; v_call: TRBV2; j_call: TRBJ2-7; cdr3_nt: TGTGCCACCGGTCGGGTTGACTCCTACGAGCAGTACTTC; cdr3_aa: CATGRVDSYEQYF
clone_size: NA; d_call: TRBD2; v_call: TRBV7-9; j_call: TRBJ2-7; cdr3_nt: TGTGCCAGCAGCTTATTGGCGGGGGACGTCTCCTACGAGCAGTACTTC; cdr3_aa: CASSLLAGDVSYEQYF
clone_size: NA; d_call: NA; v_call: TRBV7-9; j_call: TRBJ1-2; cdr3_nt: TGTGTCAGCACTCCGGGGTTCAATGGCTACACCTTC; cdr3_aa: CVSTPGFNGYTF
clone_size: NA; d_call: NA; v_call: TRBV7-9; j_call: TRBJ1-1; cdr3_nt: TGTGCCAGCAGCCCCCCGGGGATCTCGAACACTGAAGCTTTCTTT; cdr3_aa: CASSPPGISNTEAFF
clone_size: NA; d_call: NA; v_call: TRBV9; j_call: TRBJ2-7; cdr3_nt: TGTGCCAGCAGCTATCAGGGGTCTTCTTCCTACGAGCAGTACTTC; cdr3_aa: CASSYQGSSSYEQYF
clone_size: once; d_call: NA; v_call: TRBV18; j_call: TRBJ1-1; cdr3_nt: TGTGCCAGCTCATCCACCATGAACACTGAAGCTTTCTTT; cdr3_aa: CASSSTMNTEAFF
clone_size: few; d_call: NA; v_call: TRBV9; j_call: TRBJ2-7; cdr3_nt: TGTGCCAGCAGCGTAGGGCCCTTGGGCAGGGTCTCCTACGAGCAGTACTTC; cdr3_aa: CASSVGPLGRVSYEQYF
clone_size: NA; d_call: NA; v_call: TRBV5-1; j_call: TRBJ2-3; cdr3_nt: TGCGCCAGCAGCAGAAACGGGGGGCAGTATTTT; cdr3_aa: CASSRNGGQYF
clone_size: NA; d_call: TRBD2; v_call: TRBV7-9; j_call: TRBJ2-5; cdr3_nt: TGTGCCAGCAGCTTAGTTCTGAGCGGGAGGGAGACCCAGTACTTC; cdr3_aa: CASSLVLSGRETQYF
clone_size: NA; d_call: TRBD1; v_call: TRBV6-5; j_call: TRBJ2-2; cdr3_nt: TGTGCCAGCAGGAGGGACAGGGTATGGCCCGGGGAGCTGTTTTTT; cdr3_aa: CASRRDRVWPGELFF
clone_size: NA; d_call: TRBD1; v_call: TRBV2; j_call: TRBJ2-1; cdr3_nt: TGTGCCAGCAGTGAAGCGCCCCCGTGGACAGGGGGTGCTGAGCAGTTCTTC; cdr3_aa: CASSEAPPWTGGAEQFF
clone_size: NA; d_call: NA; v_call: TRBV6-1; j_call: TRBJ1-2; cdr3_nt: TGTGCCAGCAGTGAATGGGAAAGATCAGGCTACACCTTC; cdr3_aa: CASSEWERSGYTF
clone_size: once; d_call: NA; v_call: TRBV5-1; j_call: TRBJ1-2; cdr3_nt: TGCGCCAGCAGCTTTGAGACACCTAACTATGGCTACACCTTC; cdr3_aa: CASSFETPNYGYTF
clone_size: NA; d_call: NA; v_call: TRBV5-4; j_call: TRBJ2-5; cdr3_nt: TGTGCCAGCAGCTTGGCCAGGGGTACGAGGACCCAGTACTTC; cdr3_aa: CASSLARGTRTQYF
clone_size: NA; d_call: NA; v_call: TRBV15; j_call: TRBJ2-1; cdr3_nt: TGTGCCACCAGCATCGGGTGGGGAAGCTCCTACAATGAGCAGTTCTTC; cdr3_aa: CATSIGWGSSYNEQFF
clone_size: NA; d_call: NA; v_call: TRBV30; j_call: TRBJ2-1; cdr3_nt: TGTGCCTGGAGTGTTTTCTCGCCAACTCAAGCGGCAAGGCCATACAATGAGCAGTTCTTC; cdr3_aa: CAWSVFSPTQAARPYNEQFF
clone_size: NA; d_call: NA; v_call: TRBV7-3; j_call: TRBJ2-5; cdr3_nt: TGTGCCAGCAGCTTAAAGCGGGCGAATCAAGAGACCCAGTACTTC; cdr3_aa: CASSLKRANQETQYF
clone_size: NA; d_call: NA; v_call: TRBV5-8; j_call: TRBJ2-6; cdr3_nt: TGTGCCAGCAGCAAATACAGGGATCTCGGGGCCAACGTCCTGACTTTC; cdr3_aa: CASSKYRDLGANVLTF
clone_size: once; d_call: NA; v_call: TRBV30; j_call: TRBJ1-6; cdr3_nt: TGTGCCTGGACAGGGGAACATAATTCACCCCTCCACTTT; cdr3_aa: CAWTGEHNSPLHF
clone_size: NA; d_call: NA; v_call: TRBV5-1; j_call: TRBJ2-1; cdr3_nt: TGCGCCAGCAGCGGTAACCAGGGCAATGAGCAGTTCTTC; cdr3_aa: CASSGNQGNEQFF
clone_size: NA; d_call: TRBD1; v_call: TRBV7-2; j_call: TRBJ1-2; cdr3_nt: TGTGCCAGCAGCTTGGTATCAGGGGGCGCGAAGACCTTC; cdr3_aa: CASSLVSGGAKTF
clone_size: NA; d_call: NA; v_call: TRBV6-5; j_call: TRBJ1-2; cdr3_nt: TGTGCCAGCAGCATTGACGGATACTATGGCTACACCTTC; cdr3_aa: CASSIDGYYGYTF
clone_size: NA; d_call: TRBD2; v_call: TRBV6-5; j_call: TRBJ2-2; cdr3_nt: TGTGCCAGCAGTTCGGTGTTCGGGAGGGACACCGGGGAGCTGTTTTTT; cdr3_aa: CASSSVFGRDTGELFF
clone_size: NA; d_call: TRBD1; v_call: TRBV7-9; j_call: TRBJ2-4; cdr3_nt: TGTGCCAGCAGCTTAGCAGGGGGCGCGGGCATTCAGTACTTC; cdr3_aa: CASSLAGGAGIQYF
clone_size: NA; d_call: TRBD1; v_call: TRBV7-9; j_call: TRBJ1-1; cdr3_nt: TGTGCCAGCAGCTCACACAGGGGGACGGTCATTAACACTGAAGCTTTCTTT; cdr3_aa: CASSSHRGTVINTEAFF
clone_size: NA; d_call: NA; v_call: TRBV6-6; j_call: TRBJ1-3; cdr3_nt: TGTGCCAGCACGGGACGCGGAAACACCATATATTTT; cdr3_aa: CASTGRGNTIYF
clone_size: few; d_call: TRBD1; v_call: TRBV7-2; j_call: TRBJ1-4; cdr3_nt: TGTGCCAGCAGCTTAGACAGGGGGCCCCGTAGGAATGAAAAACTGTTTTTT; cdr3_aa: CASSLDRGPRRNEKLFF
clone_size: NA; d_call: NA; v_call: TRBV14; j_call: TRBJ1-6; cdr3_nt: TGTGCCAGCAGCCAAACTCAGGACTCACCCCTCCACTTT; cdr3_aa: CASSQTQDSPLHF
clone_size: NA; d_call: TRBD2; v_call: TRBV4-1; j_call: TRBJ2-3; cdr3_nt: TGCGCCAGCAGCCGGGTTTTAGCGGGAATCACAGATACGCAGTATTTT; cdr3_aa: CASSRVLAGITDTQYF
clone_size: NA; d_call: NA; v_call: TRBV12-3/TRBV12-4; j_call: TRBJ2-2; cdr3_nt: TGTGCCAGCCAGGGCGGGACCGGGGAGCTGTTTTTT; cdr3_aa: CASQGGTGELFF
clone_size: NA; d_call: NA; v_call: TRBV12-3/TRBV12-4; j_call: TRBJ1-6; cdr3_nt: TGTGCCAGCAGTTTCGGCCCTGGTTCACCCCTCCACTTT; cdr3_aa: CASSFGPGSPLHF
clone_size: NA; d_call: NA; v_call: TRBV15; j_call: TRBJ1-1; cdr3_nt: TGTGCCACCAGCAGAGCGATCAAGGGGGAAGCTTTCTTT; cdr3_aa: CATSRAIKGEAFF
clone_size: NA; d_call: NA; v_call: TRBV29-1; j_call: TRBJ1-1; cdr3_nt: TGCAGCGCCCGTCACCGACCCAACACTGAAGCTTTCTTT; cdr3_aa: CSARHRPNTEAFF
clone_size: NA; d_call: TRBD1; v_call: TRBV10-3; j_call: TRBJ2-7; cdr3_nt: TGTGCCATCAGTGATTTGGGACAGCCATACGAGCAGTACTTC; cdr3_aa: CAISDLGQPYEQYF
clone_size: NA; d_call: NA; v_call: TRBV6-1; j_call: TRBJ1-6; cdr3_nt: TGTGCCAGCAGTGAAGTGGGGTCTTATAATTCACCCCTCCACTTT; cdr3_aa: CASSEVGSYNSPLHF
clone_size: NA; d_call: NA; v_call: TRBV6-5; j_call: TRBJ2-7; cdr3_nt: TGTGCCAGCAGTTCCGGGGCCACCTACGAGCAGTACTTC; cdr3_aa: CASSSGATYEQYF
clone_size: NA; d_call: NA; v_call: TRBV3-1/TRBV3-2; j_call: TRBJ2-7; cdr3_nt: TGTGCCAGCAGCCAAGATTGGGGGAATGGGGGCTTAGTTTACGAGCAGTACTTC; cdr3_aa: CASSQDWGNGGLVYEQYF
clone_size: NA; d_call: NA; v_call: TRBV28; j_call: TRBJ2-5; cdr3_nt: TGTGCCAGCAACGTCGGGGGGCGCGGGGAGACCCAGTACTTC; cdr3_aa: CASNVGGRGETQYF
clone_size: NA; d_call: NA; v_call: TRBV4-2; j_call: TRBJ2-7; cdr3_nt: TGTGCCAGCAGCCAAGAAGGGTTGTTAGTCGGCGAGCAGTACTTC; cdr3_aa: CASSQEGLLVGEQYF
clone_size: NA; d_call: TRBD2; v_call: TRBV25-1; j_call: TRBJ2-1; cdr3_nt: TGTGCCAGCACCACCCAGGGCGGGCCTAGCGGTTACAATGAGCAGTTCTTC; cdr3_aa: CASTTQGGPSGYNEQFF
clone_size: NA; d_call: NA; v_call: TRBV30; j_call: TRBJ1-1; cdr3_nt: TGTGCCTGGCGAAGGAACACTGAAGCTTTCTTT; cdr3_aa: CAWRRNTEAFF
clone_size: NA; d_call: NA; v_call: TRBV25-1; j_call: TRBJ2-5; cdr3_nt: TGTGCCAGCAGTAGTTTTGAGACCCAGTACTTC; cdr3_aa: CASSSFETQYF
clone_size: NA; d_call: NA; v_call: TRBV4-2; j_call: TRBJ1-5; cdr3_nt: TGTGCCAGCAGCCAAAGAGGTTCGAGGAAACAGCCCCAGCATTTT; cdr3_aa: CASSQRGSRKQPQHF
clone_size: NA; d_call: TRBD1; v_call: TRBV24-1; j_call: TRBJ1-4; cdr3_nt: TGTGCCACCAGTCCAGGGGGTGCTAATGAAAAACTGTTTTTT; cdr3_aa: CATSPGGANEKLFF
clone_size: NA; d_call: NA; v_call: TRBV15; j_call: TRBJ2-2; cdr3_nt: TGTGCCACCAGCAGAGCAGGGGAGGACACCGGGGAGCTGTTTTTT; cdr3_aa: CATSRAGEDTGELFF
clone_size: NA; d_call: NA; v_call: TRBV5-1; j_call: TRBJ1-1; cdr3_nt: TGCGCCAGCAGGGCGCAAATGAACACTGAAGCTTTCTTT; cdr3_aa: CASRAQMNTEAFF
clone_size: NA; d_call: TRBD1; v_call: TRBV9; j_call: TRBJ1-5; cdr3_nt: TGTGCCAGCAGCGCCGGGACAGGGGATCAGCCCCAGCATTTT; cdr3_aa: CASSAGTGDQPQHF
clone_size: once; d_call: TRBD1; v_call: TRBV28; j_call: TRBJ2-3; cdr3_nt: TGTGCCAGCTGGGACAGGGATGGAGACACAGATACGCAGTATTTT; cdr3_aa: CASWDRDGDTDTQYF
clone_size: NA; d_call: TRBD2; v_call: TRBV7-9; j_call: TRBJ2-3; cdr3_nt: TGTGCCAGCAGCTTAACTCCGGGACTAGGCCAGGATACGCAGTATTTT; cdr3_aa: CASSLTPGLGQDTQYF
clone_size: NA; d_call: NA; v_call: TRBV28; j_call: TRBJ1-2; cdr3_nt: TGTGCCAGCAGTCGCAGGGGTTGGTATGGCTACACCTTC; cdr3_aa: CASSRRGWYGYTF
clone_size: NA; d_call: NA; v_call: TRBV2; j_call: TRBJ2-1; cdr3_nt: TGTGCCAGCAGCCTGAGTGGTGAGCAGTTCTTC; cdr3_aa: CASSLSGEQFF
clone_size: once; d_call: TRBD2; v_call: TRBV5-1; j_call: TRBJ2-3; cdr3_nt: TGCGCCAGCAGCCCAGGACTAGCGGGAGACGGTTTAGATACGCAGTATTTT; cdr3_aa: CASSPGLAGDGLDTQYF
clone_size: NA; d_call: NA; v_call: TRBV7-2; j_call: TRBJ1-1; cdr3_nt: TGTGCCAGCAGTCTCGTTTGGTCTGAAGCTTTCTTT; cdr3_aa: CASSLVWSEAFF
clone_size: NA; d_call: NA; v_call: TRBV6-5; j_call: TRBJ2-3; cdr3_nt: TGTGCCACCAGATCGTATAGCACAGATACGCAGTATTTT; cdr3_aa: CATRSYSTDTQYF
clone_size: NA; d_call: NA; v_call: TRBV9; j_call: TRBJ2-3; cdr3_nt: TGTGCCAGCAGCTCCAGAGGGGACACAGATACGCAGTATTTT; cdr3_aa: CASSSRGDTDTQYF